The 9 T cell receptor beta chains below all came from one sample that was sequenced in a study of T cells in Graves' hyperthyroidism and ophthalmopathy. Researchers took RNA transcripts and amplified the TCR beta CDR3 regions from them. With the HTBI primer set, the TCR CDR3 went through a first round of RT-PCR. TCRdb processed the multiplex PCR reads anew with MiXCR; each CDR3 protein has one entry. This repertoire shows some 700,000 distinct CDR3 sequences, 17% found once; its top ten account for around 16%. Sequencing was done on a sample of blood. The receptors stem from a man aged 45-65 years with Graves' hyperthyroidism.

This clonotype occurred a few times. The CDR3 nucleotides read TGTGCCAGCAGCGTGGATTTTCGAGGCTCTGGGGCCAACGTCCTGACTTTC. Translated: CASSVDFRGSGANVLTF. This chain uses TRBV5-6 with TRBJ2-6; D ambiguous. The germline V gene encodes CDR1 SGHDT and CDR2 YYEEEE. With 4 bases removed from V and 0 bases from J, the gap between germline ends came to 14 bases. CDR3 length equals 17 residues. Full variable domain (missing parts from reference TRBV5-6 and TRBJ2-6): DAGVTQSPTHLIKTRGQQVTLRCSPKSGHDTVSWYQQALGQGPQFIFQYYEEEERQRGNFPDRFSGHQFPNYSSELNVNALLLGDSALYLCASSVDFRGSGANVLTFGAGSRLTVL.

This clonotype was counted at least ten times. J is TRBJ2-7 and V is TRBV27, with a tentative D call TRBD1 (6 bases). The CDR3 covers 16 residues. V dropped 5 bases and J dropped 3 bases, with 20 bases sitting between them. Looked up from germline, CDR1 is MNHEY and CDR2 is SMNVEV (reference sequence). In DNA form, the CDR3 reads TGTGCCAGCAGTCTACCTAAAGACAGGCCTCTCTACGAGCAGTACTTC. It translates to CASSLPKDRPLYEQYF.

CDR3 protein: CASSLTGDISNQPQHF. The CDR3 nucleotides are TGCGCCAGCAGCCTGACAGGGGATATTAGCAATCAGCCCCAGCATTTT. The chain links TRBV5-1 to TRBJ1-5, with TRBD1 identical over 8 bases. There are 16 residues in the CDR3. CDR1 and CDR2 from the germline V gene are SGHRS and YFSETQ. V lost 4 bases, J lost 0 bases, and 6 bases stayed unmatched.

This CDR3 reads CATSEGYHTEAFF. The CDR3 nucleotides read TGTGCCACCAGTGAGGGGTATCACACTGAAGCTTTCTTT. The rearrangement links TRBV24-1 to TRBJ1-1; no reliable D call. V was pared by 4 bases and J by 3 bases, with 8 bases between. CDR1 is KGHDR and CDR2 is SFDVKD in the germline V gene. CDR3 length equals 13 residues.

The chain uses TRBV19 and TRBJ2-2; TRBD1 might be the D (5 bases). V was trimmed by 1 base and J by 2 bases, leaving 11 bases between them. CDR1 is LNHDA and CDR2 is SQIVND in the germline V gene (reference sequence). The length of the CDR3 is 16 residues. This CDR3 is CASSIGRTTNTGELFF. The CDR3 coding sequence is TGTGCCAGTAGTATAGGAAGGACAACCAACACCGGGGAGCTGTTTTTT. Full variable domain (rest looked up from reference TRBV19 and TRBJ2-2): DGGITQSPKYLFRKEGQNVTLSCEQNLNHDAMYWYRQDPGQGLRLIYYSQIVNDFQKGDIAEGYSVSREKKESFPLTVTSAQKNPTAFYLCASSIGRTTNTGELFFGEGSRLTVL.

This clonotype was recorded many times. The chain combines TRBV24-1 with TRBJ2-7; D may be TRBD1 (6 bases). From germline, CDR1 is KGHDR and CDR2 SFDVKD. CDR3 length: 16 residues. Trimming took off 2 bases at V and 0 bases at J, with 13 bases between the two ends. Written as DNA, the CDR3 is TGTGCCACCAGTGATTCGTCACAGGGAAACTCCTACGAGCAGTACTTC. This translates into CATSDSSQGNSYEQYF.

This clonotype was seen at least ten times. CDR3: CASISYTDTQYF. Written as DNA, the CDR3 is TGTGCCAGCATCTCCTACACAGATACGCAGTATTTT. This chain joins TRBV25-1 and TRBJ2-3; unclear D gene. In germline, CDR1 is MGHDK, CDR2 SYGVNS. Trimming removed 7 bases from V and 2 bases from J, with 7 bases in between. The CDR3 contains 12 residues. The full variable domain, rest sourced from reference TRBV25-1 and TRBJ2-3, is EADIYQTPRYLVIGTGKKITLECSQTMGHDKMYWYQQDPGMELHLIHYSYGVNSTEKGDLSSESTVSRIRTEHFPLTLESARPSHTSQYLCASISYTDTQYFGPGTRLTVL.

This clonotype was seen at least ten times. The chain carries TRBV27 and TRBJ2-1, with D perhaps TRBD1 or TRBD2 (5 bases each). The CDR3 sequence is 17 residues long. V gave up 7 bases and J gave up 7 bases, with 26 bases separating them. Germline CDR1 MNHEY, CDR2 SMNVEV (reference sequence). CDR3 residues: CASTQGTPETIGNEQFF. CDR3 nucleotide sequence: TGTGCCAGCACCCAAGGGACGCCTGAGACTATCGGGAATGAGCAGTTCTTC.

This clonotype has at least ten counts. The chain carries TRBV5-1 and TRBJ1-2, with TRBD1 identical over 7 bases. The J segment lost 3 bases and the V segment lost 6 bases, leaving 5 bases of the junction unmatched. CDR3 length: 13 residues. Germline CDR1 SGHRS, CDR2 YFSETQ. The CDR3 DNA follows: TGCGCCAGCACACTTGGGACAGACTATGGCTACACCTTC. Translated, it gives CASTLGTDYGYTF.